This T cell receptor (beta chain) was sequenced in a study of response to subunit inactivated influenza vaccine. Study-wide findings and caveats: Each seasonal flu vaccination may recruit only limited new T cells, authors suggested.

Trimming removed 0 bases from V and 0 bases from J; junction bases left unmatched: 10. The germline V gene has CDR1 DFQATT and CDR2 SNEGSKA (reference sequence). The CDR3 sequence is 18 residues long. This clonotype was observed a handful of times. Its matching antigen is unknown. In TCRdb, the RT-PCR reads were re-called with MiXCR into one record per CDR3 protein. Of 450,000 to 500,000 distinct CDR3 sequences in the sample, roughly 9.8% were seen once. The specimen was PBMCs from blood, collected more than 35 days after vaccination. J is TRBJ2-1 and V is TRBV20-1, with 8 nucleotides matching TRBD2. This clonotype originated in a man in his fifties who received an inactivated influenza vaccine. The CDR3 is CSARDLIAGSSSYNEQFF. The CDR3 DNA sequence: TGCAGTGCTAGAGATTTGATAGCGGGGTCGAGCTCCTACAATGAGCAGTTCTTC.